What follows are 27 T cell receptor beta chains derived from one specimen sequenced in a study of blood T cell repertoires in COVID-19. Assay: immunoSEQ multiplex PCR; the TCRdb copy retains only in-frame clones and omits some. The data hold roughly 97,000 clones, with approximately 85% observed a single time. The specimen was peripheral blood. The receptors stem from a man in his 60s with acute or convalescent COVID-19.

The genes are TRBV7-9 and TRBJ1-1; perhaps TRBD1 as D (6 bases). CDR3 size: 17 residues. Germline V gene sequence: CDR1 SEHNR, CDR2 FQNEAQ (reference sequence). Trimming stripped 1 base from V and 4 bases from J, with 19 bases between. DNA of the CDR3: TGTGCCAGCAGCTTAGAGAGGGGGGGCGCCCCTATCACTGAAGCTTTCTTT. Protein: CASSLERGGAPITEAFF.

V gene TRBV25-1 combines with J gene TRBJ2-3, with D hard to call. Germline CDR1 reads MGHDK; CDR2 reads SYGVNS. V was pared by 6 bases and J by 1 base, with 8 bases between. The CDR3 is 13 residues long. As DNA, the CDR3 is TGTGCCAGCAGCGTGACTGGCACAGATACGCAGTATTTT. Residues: CASSVTGTDTQYF.

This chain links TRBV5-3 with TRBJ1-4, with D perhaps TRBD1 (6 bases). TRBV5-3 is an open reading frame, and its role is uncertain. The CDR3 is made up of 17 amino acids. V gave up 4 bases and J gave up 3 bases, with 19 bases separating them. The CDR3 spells CARSLLQGRCSNEKLFF. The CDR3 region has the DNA TGTGCCAGAAGCCTTTTGCAGGGGCGCTGCTCTAATGAAAAACTGTTTTTT.

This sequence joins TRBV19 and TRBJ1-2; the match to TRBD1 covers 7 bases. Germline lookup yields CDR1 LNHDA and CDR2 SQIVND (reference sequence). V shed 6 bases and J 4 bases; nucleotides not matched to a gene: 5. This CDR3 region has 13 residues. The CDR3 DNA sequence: TGTGCCAGTAGAGGGGACAGCTCCTATGGCTACACCTTC. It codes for CASRGDSSYGYTF.

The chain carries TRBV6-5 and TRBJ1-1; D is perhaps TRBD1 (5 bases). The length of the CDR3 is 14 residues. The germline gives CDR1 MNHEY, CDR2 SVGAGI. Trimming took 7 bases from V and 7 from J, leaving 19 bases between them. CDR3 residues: CASMTSPGQVEAFF. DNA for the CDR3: TGTGCCAGCATGACTAGTCCAGGGCAGGTTGAAGCTTTCTTT.

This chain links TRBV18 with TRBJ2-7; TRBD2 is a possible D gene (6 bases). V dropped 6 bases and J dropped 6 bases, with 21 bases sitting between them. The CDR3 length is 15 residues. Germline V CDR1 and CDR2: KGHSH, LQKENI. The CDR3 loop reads CASSPSVELGGEQYF. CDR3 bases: TGTGCCAGCTCCCCTAGCGTGGAGCTGGGGGGCGAGCAGTACTTC.

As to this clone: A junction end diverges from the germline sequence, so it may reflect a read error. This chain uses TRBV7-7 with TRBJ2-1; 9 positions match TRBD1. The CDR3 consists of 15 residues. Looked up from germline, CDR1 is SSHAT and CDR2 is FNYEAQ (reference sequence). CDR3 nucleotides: TGTGCTAGCAGCCCGACAGGGGGCTCCTACAATGAGCAGTTCTTC. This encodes CASSPTGGSYNEQFF.

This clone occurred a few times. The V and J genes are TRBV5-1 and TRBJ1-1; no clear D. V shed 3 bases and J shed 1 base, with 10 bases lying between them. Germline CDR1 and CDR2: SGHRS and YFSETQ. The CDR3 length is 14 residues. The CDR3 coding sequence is TGCGCCAGCAGCTCCCGCGCGGCGAACACTGAAGCTTTCTTT. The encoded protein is CASSSRAANTEAFF.

The CDR3 spells CASSQETGHYSYTF. The DNA for the CDR3 is TGTGCCAGCAGCCAAGAGACAGGGCATTATAGCTACACCTTC. V gene TRBV3-1 (or the pseudogene TRBV3-2) combines with J gene TRBJ1-2; 7 positions agree with TRBD1. The CDR3 length is 14 residues. V gave up 0 bases and J gave up 9 bases; unmatched junction bases: 7. The germline CDR1 and CDR2 sequences are LGHDT and YNNKEL (reference sequence).

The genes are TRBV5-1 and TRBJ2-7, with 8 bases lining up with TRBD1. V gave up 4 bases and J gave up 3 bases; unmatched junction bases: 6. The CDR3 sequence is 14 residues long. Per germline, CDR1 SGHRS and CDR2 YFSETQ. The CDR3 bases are TGCGCCAGCAGCCCGGACAGGGTGCTCTACGAGCAGTACTTC. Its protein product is CASSPDRVLYEQYF.

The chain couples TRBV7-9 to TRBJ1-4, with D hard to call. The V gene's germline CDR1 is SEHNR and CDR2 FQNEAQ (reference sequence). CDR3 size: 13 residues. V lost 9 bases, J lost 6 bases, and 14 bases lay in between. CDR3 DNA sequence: TGTGCCAGTAGTTACGGGGTAGATGAAAAACTGTTTTTT. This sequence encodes CASSYGVDEKLFF. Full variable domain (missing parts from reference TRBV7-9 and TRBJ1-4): DTGVSQNPRHKITKRGQNVTFRCDPISEHNRLYWYRQTLGQGPEFLTYFQNEAQLEKSRLLSDRFSAERPKGSFSTLEIQRTEQGDSAMYLCASSYGVDEKLFFGSGTQLSVL.

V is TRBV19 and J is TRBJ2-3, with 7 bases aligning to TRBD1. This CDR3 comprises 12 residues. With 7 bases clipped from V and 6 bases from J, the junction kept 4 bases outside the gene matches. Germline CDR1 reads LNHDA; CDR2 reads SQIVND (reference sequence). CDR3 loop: CASIKGADTQYF. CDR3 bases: TGTGCCAGTATCAAGGGGGCGGATACGCAGTATTTT.

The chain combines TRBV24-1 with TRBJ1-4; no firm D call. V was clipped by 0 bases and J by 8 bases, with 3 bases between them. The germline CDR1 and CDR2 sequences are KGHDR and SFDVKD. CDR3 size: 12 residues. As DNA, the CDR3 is TGTGCCACCAGTGATTTGGAGGAAAAACTGTTTTTT. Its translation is CATSDLEEKLFF.

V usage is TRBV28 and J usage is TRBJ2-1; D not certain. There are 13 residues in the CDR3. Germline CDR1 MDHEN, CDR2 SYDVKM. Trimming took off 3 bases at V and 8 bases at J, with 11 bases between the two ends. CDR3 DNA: TGTGCCAGCAGTTTCCAACTTCGAGATGAGCAGTTCTTC. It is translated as CASSFQLRDEQFF.

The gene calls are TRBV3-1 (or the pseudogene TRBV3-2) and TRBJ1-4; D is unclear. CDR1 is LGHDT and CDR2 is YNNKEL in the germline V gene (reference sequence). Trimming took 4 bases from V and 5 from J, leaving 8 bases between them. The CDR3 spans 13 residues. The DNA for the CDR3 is TGTGCCAGCAGCCCAACTACCAATGAAAAACTGTTTTTT. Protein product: CASSPTTNEKLFF.

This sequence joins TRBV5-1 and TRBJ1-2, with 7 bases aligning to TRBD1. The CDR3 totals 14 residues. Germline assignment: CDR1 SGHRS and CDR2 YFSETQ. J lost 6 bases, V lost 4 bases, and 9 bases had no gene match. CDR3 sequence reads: CASSEGQAINGYTF. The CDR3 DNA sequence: TGCGCCAGCAGCGAAGGACAGGCTATTAATGGCTACACCTTC.

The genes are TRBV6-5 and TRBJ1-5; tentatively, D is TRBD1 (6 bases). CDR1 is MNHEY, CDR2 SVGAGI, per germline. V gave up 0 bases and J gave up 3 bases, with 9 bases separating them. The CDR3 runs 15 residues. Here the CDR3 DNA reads TGTGCCAGCAGTTACTCCGGACAGCACAATCAGCCCCAGCATTTT. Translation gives CASSYSGQHNQPQHF.

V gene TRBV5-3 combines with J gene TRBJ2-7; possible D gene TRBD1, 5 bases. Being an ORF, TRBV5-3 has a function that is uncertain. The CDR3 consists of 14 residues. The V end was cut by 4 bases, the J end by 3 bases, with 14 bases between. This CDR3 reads CARSPPDSHYEQYF. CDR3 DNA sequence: TGTGCCAGAAGCCCCCCTGACAGCCACTACGAGCAGTACTTC.

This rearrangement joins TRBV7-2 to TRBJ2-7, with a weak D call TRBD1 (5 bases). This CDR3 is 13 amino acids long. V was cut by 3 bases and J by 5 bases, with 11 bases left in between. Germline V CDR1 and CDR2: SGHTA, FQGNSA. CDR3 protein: CASSFTDSHEQYF. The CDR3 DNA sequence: TGTGCCAGCAGCTTCACCGACAGCCACGAGCAGTACTTC.

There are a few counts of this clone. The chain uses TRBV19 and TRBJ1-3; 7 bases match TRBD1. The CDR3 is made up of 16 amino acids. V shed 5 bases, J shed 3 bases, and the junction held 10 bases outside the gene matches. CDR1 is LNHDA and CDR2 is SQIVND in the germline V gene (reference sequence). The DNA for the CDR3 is TGTGCCAGTAGTCCAAACAGGGGTGTTTTTGGAAACACCATATATTTT. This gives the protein CASSPNRGVFGNTIYF.

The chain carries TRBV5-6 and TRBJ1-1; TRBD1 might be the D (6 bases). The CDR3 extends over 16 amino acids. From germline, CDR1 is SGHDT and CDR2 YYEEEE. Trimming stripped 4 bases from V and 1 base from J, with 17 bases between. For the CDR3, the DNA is TGTGCCAGCAGCATGTATAGCAGGGGACGGAACACTGAAGCTTTCTTT. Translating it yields CASSMYSRGRNTEAFF.

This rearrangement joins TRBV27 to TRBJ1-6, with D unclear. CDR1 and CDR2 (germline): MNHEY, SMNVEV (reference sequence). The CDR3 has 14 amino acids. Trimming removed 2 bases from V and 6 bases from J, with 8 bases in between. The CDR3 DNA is TGTGCCAGCAGTTTAGGAGTCCGTAATTCACCCCTCCACTTT. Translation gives CASSLGVRNSPLHF.

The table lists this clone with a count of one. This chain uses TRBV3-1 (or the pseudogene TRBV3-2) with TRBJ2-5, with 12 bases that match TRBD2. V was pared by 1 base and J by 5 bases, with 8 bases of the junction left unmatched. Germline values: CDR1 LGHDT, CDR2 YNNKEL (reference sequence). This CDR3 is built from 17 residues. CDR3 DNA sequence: TGTGCCAGCAGCCAAGTTCCGGGACTAGCGGGCTCTGAGACCCAGTACTTC. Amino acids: CASSQVPGLAGSETQYF.

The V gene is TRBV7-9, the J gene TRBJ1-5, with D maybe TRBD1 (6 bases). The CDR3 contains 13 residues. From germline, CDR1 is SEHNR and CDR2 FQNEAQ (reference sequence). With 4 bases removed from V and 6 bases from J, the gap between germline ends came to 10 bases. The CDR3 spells CASSSQGIQPQHF. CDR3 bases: TGTGCCAGCAGCTCCCAGGGGATTCAGCCCCAGCATTTT.

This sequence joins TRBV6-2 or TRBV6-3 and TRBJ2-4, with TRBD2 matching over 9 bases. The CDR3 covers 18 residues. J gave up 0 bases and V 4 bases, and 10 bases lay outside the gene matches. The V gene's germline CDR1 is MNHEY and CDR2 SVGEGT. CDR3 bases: TGTGCCAGCAGTTCCCTAGCGGGGAATATCCTAGCCAAAAACATTCAGTACTTC. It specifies CASSSLAGNILAKNIQYF.

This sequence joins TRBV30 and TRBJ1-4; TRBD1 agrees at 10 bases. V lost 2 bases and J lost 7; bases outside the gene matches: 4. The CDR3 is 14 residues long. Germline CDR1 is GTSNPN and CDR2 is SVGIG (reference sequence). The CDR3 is CAWSRTGGFEKLFF. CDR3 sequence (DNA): TGTGCCTGGAGTAGGACAGGGGGTTTTGAAAAACTGTTTTTT.

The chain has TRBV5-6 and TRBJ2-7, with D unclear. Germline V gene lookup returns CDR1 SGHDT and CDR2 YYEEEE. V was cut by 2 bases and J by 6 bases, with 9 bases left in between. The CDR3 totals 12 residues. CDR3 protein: CASSFSFREQYF. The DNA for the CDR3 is TGTGCCAGCAGCTTCTCTTTTCGCGAGCAGTACTTC. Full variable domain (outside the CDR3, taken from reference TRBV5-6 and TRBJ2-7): DAGVTQSPTHLIKTRGQQVTLRCSPKSGHDTVSWYQQALGQGPQFIFQYYEEEERQRGNFPDRFSGHQFPNYSSELNVNALLLGDSALYLCASSFSFREQYFGPGTRLTVT.